Sequencing of this T cell receptor (beta chain) was carried out in a study of T cells after yellow fever vaccination. This clonotype appeared a few times. The antigen is undetermined. Trimming removed 0 bases at V and 0 bases at J, with 15 bases between. Germline-derived CDR1 and CDR2 are LGHNA and YNFKEQ. The CDR3 runs to 19 residues. Study-wide results and caveats: Relatively few clonotypes were ones that appeared in both CD4 and CD8 compartments.

Researchers made TCR cDNA using 5'RACE template switching, and this step added a universal primer site and UMIs. TCRdb redid the calling of the 5' RACE reads with MiXCR, one entry per CDR3 protein. This table holds more than 80,000 distinct CDR3 sequences, approximately 5.5% found once. The receptor comes from a man between 18 and 29 years old who received the YFV17D yellow fever vaccine. The sequenced sample was CD8+ T cells sorted from PBMCs, obtained 10 days after the yellow fever booster vaccination. This chain links TRBV4-2 with TRBJ2-6, with TRBD1 as a possible D gene (6 bases). This CDR3 is CASSQEGQLSFSGANVLTF. The CDR3 nucleotides are TGTGCCAGCAGCCAAGAAGGACAGCTATCCTTCTCTGGGGCCAACGTCCTGACTTTC.